In this sample, the clone carrying this T cell receptor beta chain turned up a few times. The antigen is undetermined. The sample comes from a study of T-cell memory formation after mild COVID-19. The wider study: TCR clusters mostly belonged to single donors. Notes on the study in general: Among clones contracting day 15 to 85, CD4/CD8 was balanced, whereas later expanders leaned CD4+. Unconfirmed was the SARS-CoV-2 specificity of second-wave clones that peaked on day 37.

Via MiXCR, TCRdb re-called the 5' RACE reads, giving one row per CDR3 protein. The profile covers roughly 130,000 distinct CDR3 sequences, with about 17% appearing a single time and over 4% taken by the ten largest. The receptor was derived from a man in his late teens or twenties who had mild COVID-19 (a few samples of this study predate the infection). Cell type and time point are not known. Sequenced input: PBMCs or a T cell subset sorted from them (not recorded which).

CDR3 loop: CASSLGPRQPQHF. For the CDR3, the DNA is TGTGCCAGCAGCTTAGGTCCGAGGCAGCCCCAGCATTTT. The gene calls are TRBV11-2 and TRBJ1-5; D uncertain. The germline gives CDR1 SGHAT, CDR2 FQNNGV. Trimming left V 1 base short and J 7 bases short, with 8 bases between. This CDR3 has 13 amino acids. Looking up the rest from reference TRBV11-2 and TRBJ1-5 gives the full variable domain: EAGVAQSPRYKIIEKRQSVAFWCNPISGHATLYWYQQILGQGPKLLIQFQNNGVVDDSQLPKDRFSAERLKGVDSTLKIQPAKLEDSAVYLCASSLGPRQPQHFGDGTRLSIL.